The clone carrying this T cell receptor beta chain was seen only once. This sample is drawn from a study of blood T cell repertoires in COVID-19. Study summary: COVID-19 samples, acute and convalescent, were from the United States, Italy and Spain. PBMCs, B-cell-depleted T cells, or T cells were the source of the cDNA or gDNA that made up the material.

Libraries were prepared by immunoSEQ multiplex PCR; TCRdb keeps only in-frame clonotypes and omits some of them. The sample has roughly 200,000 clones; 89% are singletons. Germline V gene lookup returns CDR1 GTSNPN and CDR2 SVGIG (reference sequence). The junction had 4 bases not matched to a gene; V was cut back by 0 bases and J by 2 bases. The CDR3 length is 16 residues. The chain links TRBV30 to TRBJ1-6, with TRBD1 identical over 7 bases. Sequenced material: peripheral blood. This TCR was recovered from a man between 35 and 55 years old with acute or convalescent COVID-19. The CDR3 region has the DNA TGTGCCTGGAGTGTACCCCAGGGGGCCTATAATTCACCCCTCCACTTT. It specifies CAWSVPQGAYNSPLHF.